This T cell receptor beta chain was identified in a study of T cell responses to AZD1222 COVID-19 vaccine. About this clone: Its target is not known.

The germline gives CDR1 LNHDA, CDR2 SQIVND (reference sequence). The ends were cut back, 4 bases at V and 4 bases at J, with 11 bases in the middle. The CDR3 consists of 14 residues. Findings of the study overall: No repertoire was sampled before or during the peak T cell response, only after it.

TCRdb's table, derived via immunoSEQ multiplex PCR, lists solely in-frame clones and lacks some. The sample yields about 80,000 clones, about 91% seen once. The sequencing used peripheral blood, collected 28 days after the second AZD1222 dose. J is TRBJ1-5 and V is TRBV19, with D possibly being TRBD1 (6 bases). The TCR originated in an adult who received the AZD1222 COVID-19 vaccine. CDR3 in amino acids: CASSRDRSNQPQHF. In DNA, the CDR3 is TGTGCCAGTAGTAGAGACAGGAGTAATCAGCCCCAGCATTTT.